Here is one TCR beta chain with its context. As yet, its antigen is unknown. Primers: 60 Vbeta forward and 13 Jbeta reverse. Only in-frame clones appear in the TCRdb table, and some are missing; sequencing was by immunoSEQ multiplex PCR. The repertoire includes approximately 150,000 clones, 65% to 70% of them detected once, and 3.5% to 5% sits in the top ten. The germline V gene encodes CDR1 SGHTA and CDR2 FQGNSA. Trimming took 6 bases from V and 8 from J; bases not matched to a gene: 3. There are 13 residues in the CDR3. The sample is drawn from a study of cytomegalovirus exposure and HLA in healthy donors. Broader study findings: About 87% or about 30% of the time was how often most TCR beta V segments were productive, according to an earlier analysis.

The sequencing sample was made of PBMCs. The TCR originated in a woman younger than 30 in good health and CMV-seropositive. This chain joins TRBV7-2 and TRBJ1-4; 10 nucleotides line up with TRBD1. CDR3 loop: CASSRDRGEKLFF. As DNA, the CDR3 is TGTGCCAGCAGTCGGGACAGGGGCGAAAAACTGTTTTTT.